The present T cell receptor beta chain was sequenced within a study of cytomegalovirus exposure and HLA in healthy donors. Vbeta (60) and Jbeta (13) primers were used in the PCR. Clones were read by immunoSEQ multiplex PCR, and TCRdb kept only the in-frame ones, dropping some. This sample contains 35,000 to 45,000 clones. The origin of this receptor is a male donor in good health and CMV-seronegative. Sequenced: PBMCs.

The CDR3 loop reads CASSTRQGNTGELFF. In DNA form, the CDR3 reads TGTGCCAGCAGTACGAGACAGGGGAACACCGGGGAGCTGTTTTTT. This chain uses TRBV28 with TRBJ2-2; 7 bases align to TRBD1. The V gene's germline CDR1 is MDHEN and CDR2 SYDVKM. Trimming removed 5 bases from V and 1 base from J; junction bases left unmatched: 4. This CDR3 spans 15 amino acids.